The rows below give T cell receptor beta chains drawn from one sample of a study of T cells expressing NK-cell markers. For each CDR3 protein, TCRdb gives one entry from its re-call of the 5' RACE reads, without DNA. This listing includes hundreds of thousands of distinct CDR3 sequences. The sequencing sample was made of blood T cells: a sorted CD56 or NKG2C T cell subset, CD4+ or CD8+ T cells, or bulk PBMC T cells (not recorded which). Every receptor here comes from a woman aged 18 to 75 in good health. CDR3s include the opening cysteine and the closing phenylalanine or tryptophan.

V,J,CDR3
TRBV20-1,TRBJ1-6,CSARDSSNSPLHF
TRBV5-1,TRBJ2-1,CASRVIVSGMPEQFF
TRBV7-2,TRBJ2-3,CASSLTSGAYTDTQYF
TRBV18,TRBJ2-1,CASSPAGGNTYNEQFF
TRBV29-1,TRBJ1-5,CSVGGANGNQPQHF
TRBV7-2,TRBJ2-1,CASSSLAGSSYNEQFF
TRBV20-1,TRBJ2-5,CSFRGLLETQYF
TRBV7-6,TRBJ2-5,CASSPTVLAGGETQYF
TRBV7-2,TRBJ1-1,CASSPRVYNAEAFF
TRBV20-1,TRBJ1-6,CSARIGGYNSPLHF
TRBV2,TRBJ2-7,CASSERADYEQYF
TRBV4-3,TRBJ2-3,CASSQHTSTDTQYF
TRBV5-1,TRBJ2-3,CASSLAGVAGGTDTQYF
TRBV5-1,TRBJ1-6,CASSQTGPGPYNSPLHF
TRBV12-3/TRBV12-4,TRBJ2-1,CASRVGTGPNEQFF
TRBV6-1,TRBJ2-1,CASSPGLAGGLNNEQFF
TRBV5-4,TRBJ1-2,CASSFPGPNYGYTF
TRBV20-1,TRBJ1-1,CSASRGLEAFF
TRBV16,TRBJ1-2,CASTGQTNYGYTF